These T cell receptor beta chains were read from a single sample in a study of cytomegalovirus exposure and HLA in healthy donors. Assay: immunoSEQ multiplex PCR; the TCRdb copy retains only in-frame clones and omits some. Its listing shows about 77,000 clones. The sample taken for sequencing was PBMCs. Receptor source: a man over 45 in good health and CMV-seropositive. Both conserved end residues are part of each CDR3. The order of the fields is D gene, J gene, V gene, CDR3 DNA, CDR3 protein. A D gene is named only where the DNA matches it firmly.

TRBD1 TRBJ1-5 TRBV19 TGTGCCAGTAGGCCTGGGACAGGGGGTAATCAGCCCCAGCATTTT CASRPGTGGNQPQHF
TRBD1 TRBJ2-7 TRBV28 TGTGCCAGCAGTGGACAGGGGAATTGGGAGCGCTCCTCCTACGAGCAGTACTTC CASSGQGNWERSSYEQYF
TRBD2 TRBJ2-7 TRBV28 TGTGCCAGCGTTCCGGGACTAGAAGCCTACGAGCAGTACTTC CASVPGLEAYEQYF
. TRBJ1-5 TRBV6-5 TGTGCCAGCAGTCCTTCTGAGGGACAGCCCCAGCATTTT CASSPSEGQPQHF
. TRBJ2-5 TRBV7-9 TGTGCCAGCAGCCCCACCTTGTGGGGGGAGGAGACCCAGTACTTC CASSPTLWGEETQYF
TRBD2 TRBJ2-5 TRBV10-3 TGTGCCATCAGTGAGAGGACTAGCGGGGGGGAGACCCAGTACTTC CAISERTSGGETQYF
. TRBJ2-2 TRBV6-5 TGTGCCAGCAGTCCCCCCAAGGGGGTTACCGGGGAGCTGTTTTTT CASSPPKGVTGELFF
. TRBJ2-5 TRBV19 TGTGCCAGTAGCACTCTAGGGACTTCGGGGGAGACCCAGTACTTC CASSTLGTSGETQYF
. TRBJ1-4 TRBV30 TGTGCCTGGACCATGGGGGGAACCAATGAAAAACTGTTTTTT CAWTMGGTNEKLFF
. TRBJ2-1 TRBV7-9 TGTGCCAGCAGCTTCGGGAGCTCCTACAATGAGCAGTTCTTC CASSFGSSYNEQFF
. TRBJ1-2 TRBV27 TGTGCCAGCAGTTTGCTGGGGGCGGGCTATGGCTACACCTTC CASSLLGAGYGYTF
. TRBJ1-3 TRBV27 TGTGCCAGCAGTGGGAATCAGGAGGCTGGAAACACCATATATTTT CASSGNQEAGNTIYF
TRBD2 TRBJ2-3 TRBV15 TGTGCCACCAGCAGAGATCCCCCCGGGAGGGATGAGGATACGCAGTATTTT CATSRDPPGRDEDTQYF
. TRBJ2-1 TRBV6-5 TGTGCCAGCACCACAGGGTTCAATGAGCAGTTCTTC CASTTGFNEQFF
. TRBJ2-6 TRBV30 TGTGCCTGGAGTGTTGGGTTTGACACCCTCTCTGGGGCCAACGTCCTGACTTTC CAWSVGFDTLSGANVLTF
. TRBJ2-1 TRBV6-6 TGTGCCAGCAGCCTAAACAATGAGCAGTTCTTC CASSLNNEQFF
TRBD2 TRBJ2-7 TRBV5-1 TGCGCCAGCAGCTCCACAGCGGGACGGCCGCAGAACGAGCAGTACTTC CASSSTAGRPQNEQYF
TRBD1 TRBJ2-1 TRBV2 TGTGCCAGCAGGTGGGACAGGGGGACGGTTATCAATGAGCAGTTCTTC CASRWDRGTVINEQFF
TRBD1 TRBJ1-1 TRBV20-1 TGCAGTCCATCGACAGGGCCAGAAGCTTTCTTT CSPSTGPEAFF
. TRBJ2-7 TRBV5-5 TGTGCCAGCAGCTTATCGGTCACGACAACGCAGTACTTC CASSLSVTTTQYF
TRBD2 TRBJ2-5 TRBV27 TGTGCCAGCAGTTCCTTAGGAGCGGGAGTAGGGGAGACCCAGTACTTC CASSSLGAGVGETQYF
TRBD2 TRBJ2-2 TRBV2 TGTGCCAGCAGTGAACGACGGACTAGCTACGGCGGGGAGCTGTTTTTT CASSERRTSYGGELFF
. TRBJ1-2 TRBV6-5 TGTGCCAGCAGTGAAAGATCAGGGATGAAGGGCTACACCTTC CASSERSGMKGYTF
TRBD1 TRBJ1-1 TRBV5-4 TGTGCCAGCAGCTTGGGGACAGGGATCGCTGAAGCTTTCTTT CASSLGTGIAEAFF
. TRBJ1-2 TRBV28 TGTGCCAGCAGTTTTCCAGGGGAGGGCTATGGCTACACCTTC CASSFPGEGYGYTF
TRBD2 TRBJ2-3 TRBV5-1 TGCGCCAGCAGCTCGAGACTAGCGGGATACACAGATACGCAGTATTTT CASSSRLAGYTDTQYF
. TRBJ1-6 TRBV29-1 TGCAGCGTTCTACAGGGACCACCTAATTCACCCCTCCACTTT CSVLQGPPNSPLHF
TRBD1 TRBJ2-5 TRBV18 TGTGCCAGCTCACCGAGGACAGGGACTGTAGCAGAGACCCAGTACTTC CASSPRTGTVAETQYF
TRBD1 TRBJ1-2 TRBV4-1 TGCGCCAGCAGCCAAGATCATGACAGGGGGCGCGATTCATTGGGCTACACCTTC CASSQDHDRGRDSLGYTF
TRBD2 TRBJ2-7 TRBV11-2 TGTGCCAGCAGCTCATCTAGCGGGAGTACCTCCTACGAGCAGTACTTC CASSSSSGSTSYEQYF
. TRBJ1-3 TRBV30 TGTGCCTGGACGACAGACATTCCTGGAAACACCATATATTTT CAWTTDIPGNTIYF
. TRBJ2-3 TRBV19 TGTGCCAGTAGTATAGGTCCTCTTAGCACAGATACGCAGTATTTT CASSIGPLSTDTQYF
. TRBJ2-7 TRBV5-1 TGCGCCAGCAGCTCTTATAGGTCATCAGGGGACGAGCAGTACTTC CASSSYRSSGDEQYF
. TRBJ2-2 TRBV7-9 TGTGCCAGCAGGCGAGCCGGGGAGCTGTTTTTT CASRRAGELFF
TRBD1 TRBJ1-2 TRBV11-2 TGTGCCAGCAGCCTAGACAGACAGGGGCAGGGCTATGGCTACACCTTC CASSLDRQGQGYGYTF
TRBD1 TRBJ1-1 TRBV7-2 TGTGCCAGCAGCTTAGGGACAGGGGGAAACACTGAAGCTTTCTTT CASSLGTGGNTEAFF